Presented here are 5 T cell receptor beta chains from one specimen sequenced in a study of molecular identifiers for immune sequencing clone quantification (dated by TCRdb to the late 2010s). Library preparation employed PCR. Data came from a NextSeq 500. The raw public reads went through TCRdb reprocessing: fastp at Q25, MiXCR clone calling, in-frame beta chains kept. All rows with the same CDR3 protein become a single entry with the most common DNA and genes. Within this sample are about 630,000 distinct CDR3 sequences, with approximately 24% of them counted one time only. The ten largest clones capture about 0.84% of the sample. Input material: naive CD8+ T cells from blood, with Jurkat cell RNA spiked in. The meaning of the sample's cell subset or site label: FACS-sorted CD8+CD4-CCR7+CD45RA+ naive T cells. These receptors were collected from a human donor in good health. Some libraries in this study had Jurkat cell RNA spiked in.

The chain employs TRBV7-3 and TRBJ2-1; tentative D call: TRBD2 (6 bases). The CDR3 totals 15 residues. CDR1 and CDR2 (germline): SGHTA, FQGTGA. V was trimmed by 2 bases and J by 5 bases, leaving 13 bases between them. DNA of the CDR3: TGTGCCAGCAGCTTATACGTAGCGGTCAACAATGAGCAGTTCTTC. Its translation is CASSLYVAVNNEQFF.

The rearrangement uses TRBV2 and TRBJ2-3; maybe TRBD1 (5 bases). The J call is uncertain, as TRBJ1-5 better fits the DNA end. Germline V gene sequence: CDR1 SNHLY, CDR2 FYNNEI. CDR3 size: 15 residues. CDR3 loop: CASGGDTLSTDTQHF. Here the CDR3 DNA reads TGTGCCAGCGGGGGAGATACCCTTAGCACAGATACGCAGCATTTT.

This chain uses TRBV29-1 with TRBJ1-2; 8 bases align to TRBD1. V shed 6 bases, J shed 5 bases, and the junction held 8 bases outside the gene matches. The germline V gene has CDR1 SQVTM and CDR2 ANQGSEA. CDR3 length equals 13 residues. The CDR3 DNA sequence: TGCAGCGTCACAGGGGGAGCGTGGTATGGCTACACCTTC. This encodes CSVTGGAWYGYTF.

In regard to this clonotype: This may stem from a read error, because a much larger clone lies one nucleotide away. V gene TRBV12-3 or TRBV12-4 combines with J gene TRBJ2-3; D uncertain. This CDR3 contains 14 residues. CDR3 sequence reads: CDSSKRLVTDTQYF. CDR3 DNA sequence: TGTGACAGCAGCAAACGTCTGGTTACAGATACGCAGTATTTT.

This clonotype was observed at least ten times. This chain uses TRBV6-6 with TRBJ1-5; 10 nucleotides match TRBD1. The ends lost 2 bases at V and 7 bases at J; junction bases unmatched: 2. Per germline, CDR1 MNHNY and CDR2 SVGAGI (reference sequence). This CDR3 is built from 14 residues. The CDR3 coding sequence is TGTGCCAGCAGTTACAGGGACAGGGGACAGCCCCAGCATTTT. Residues: CASSYRDRGQPQHF.